These 17 T cell receptor beta chains were sequenced from one sample in a study of sequential checkpoint blockade in melanoma. Data came from immunoSEQ multiplex PCR; TCRdb stores just in-frame clones and leaves some out. The data contain over 5,000 clones, under 30% of them singletons. Treatment of the sample: randomized to nivolumab then ipilimumab (arm A) or the reverse (arm B). Sequenced material: tumor tissue (inferred from file names), taken from a patient given nivolumab and ipilimumab in sequence. The receptors derive from a human donor with melanoma.

This clone was counted only a few times. This rearrangement joins TRBV9 to TRBJ1-1, with a weak D call TRBD1 (5 bases). Germline lookup yields CDR1 SGDLS and CDR2 YYNGEE. The CDR3 loop spans 13 amino acids. V lost 8 bases and J lost 1, with 12 bases in between. Written as DNA, the CDR3 is TGTGCCAGGCTCAGGGTAGGGAACACTGAAGCTTTCTTT. Its protein is CARLRVGNTEAFF.

CDR3 nucleotides: TGTGCCAGCAGCCCCCCGGGCCTCTATGGCTACACCTTC. This sequence encodes CASSPPGLYGYTF. The chain employs TRBV7-2 and TRBJ1-2; D gene ambiguous. V lost 5 bases and J lost 4, with 11 bases in between. Germline V gene lookup returns CDR1 SGHTA and CDR2 FQGNSA. The CDR3 totals 13 residues.

This clone was detected ten times or more. The chain uses TRBV11-3 and TRBJ2-1; 16 nucleotides line up with TRBD2. Germline lookup yields CDR1 SGHNT and CDR2 YENEEA. J gave up 8 bases and V 2 bases, and 9 bases lay outside the gene matches. CDR3 length: 18 residues. DNA for the CDR3: TGTGCCAGCAGCTTATTCGGGACTAGCGGGGGGGCCGAGGATGAGCAGTTCTTC. It yields the protein CASSLFGTSGGAEDEQFF.

J is TRBJ2-7 and V is TRBV11-3, with 12 bases aligning to TRBD2. Germline trimming cut 4 bases from V and 4 bases from J; bases unmatched to any gene: 5. The germline gives CDR1 SGHNT, CDR2 YENEEA. This CDR3 is 15 amino acids long. The CDR3 DNA reads as TGTGCCAGCAGCTCACTAGCGGGGGGAAAGTACGAGCAGTACTTC. This translates into CASSSLAGGKYEQYF.

This clone was counted only a few times. The V gene is TRBV6-8, the J gene TRBJ2-7; no reliable D call. CDR3 length: 13 amino acids. Trimming left V 0 bases short and J 2 bases short, with 5 bases between. CDR1 is MNHGY and CDR2 is SAAAGT in the germline V gene. The DNA for the CDR3 is TGTGCCAGCAGTTACTCGCAGACCTACGAGCAGTACTTC. Translation gives CASSYSQTYEQYF.

This clone has only a few counts. The chain links TRBV6-8 to TRBJ1-4, with a possible D match to TRBD1 (5 bases). V lost 10 bases and J 2 bases, leaving 8 bases between the germline ends. Germline V lookup: CDR1 MNHGY, CDR2 SAAAGT. This CDR3 is built from 12 residues. The CDR3 is CATGRTNEKLFF. The CDR3 nucleotides read TGTGCCACGGGGCGGACTAATGAAAAACTGTTTTTT.

This clone showed up just a few times. The chain recombines TRBV30 with TRBJ2-3; D remains ambiguous. The CDR3 consists of 14 residues. The germline CDR1 and CDR2 sequences are GTSNPN and SVGIG (reference sequence). Trimming removed 4 bases from V and 0 bases from J, with 11 bases in between. CDR3 in amino acids: CAWKGQVSTDTQYF. CDR3 in DNA: TGTGCCTGGAAGGGTCAGGTTAGCACAGATACGCAGTATTTT.

This clone counts as medium-sized (0.01 to 0.1%). The chain links TRBV11-3 to TRBJ1-1; 7 bases line up with TRBD1. The CDR3 totals 15 residues. Germline values: CDR1 SGHNT, CDR2 YENEEA. Trimming removed 3 bases from V and 0 bases from J; junction bases left unmatched: 4. CDR3 bases: TGTGCCAGCAGCTTCCGACAGGGCATGAACACTGAAGCTTTCTTT. This codes for CASSFRQGMNTEAFF.

This clone was counted between two and nine times. The CDR3 coding sequence is TGTGCCAGCAACAGCGGGGGACTATCCTACGAGCAGTACTTC. Its translation: CASNSGGLSYEQYF. This chain connects TRBV28 to TRBJ2-7, with TRBD2 matching 8 bases. V gave up 7 bases and J gave up 1 base; unmatched junction bases: 6. The CDR3 is made up of 14 amino acids. CDR1 and CDR2 from the germline V gene are MDHEN and SYDVKM.

The chain couples TRBV6-8 to TRBJ2-7; 7 nucleotides align to TRBD2. J lost 1 base, V lost 6 bases, and 6 bases had no gene match. The CDR3 length is 14 residues. Germline assignment: CDR1 MNHGY and CDR2 SAAAGT. Here the CDR3 DNA reads TGTGCCAGCAGCGTCGGACTAGGGTCCTACGAGCAGTACTTC. It is translated as CASSVGLGSYEQYF.

This clone was detected only a few times. The gene calls are TRBV9 and TRBJ2-1; TRBD2 aligns across 14 bases. Germline CDR1 SGDLS, CDR2 YYNGEE. The CDR3 runs 16 residues. J lost 7 bases, V lost 4 bases, and 7 bases had no gene match. The CDR3 bases are TGTGCCAGCAGCTCCACCGGGACTAGCGGGAGTAATGAGCAGTTCTTC. Its translation: CASSSTGTSGSNEQFF.

There are a few counts of this clone. This chain links TRBV11-3 with TRBJ2-1; 9 bases match TRBD1. This CDR3 contains 16 residues. Per the germline V gene, CDR1 is SGHNT and CDR2 is YENEEA. Trimming cost V 5 bases and J 8 bases; bases outside gene matches: 13. The CDR3 sequence is CASSPNPGTGYHEQFF. CDR3 nucleotide sequence: TGTGCCAGCAGCCCCAATCCCGGGACAGGGTACCATGAGCAGTTCTTC. Supplemented by reference TRBV11-3 and TRBJ2-1, the full variable domain reads EAGVVQSPRYKIIEKKQPVAFWCNPISGHNTLYWYLQNLGQGPELLIRYENEEAVDDSQLPKDRFSAERLKGVDSTLKIQPAELGDSAVYLCASSPNPGTGYHEQFFGPGTRLTVL.

There are many counts of this clone. The CDR3, as DNA: TGTGCCAGCAGCCGGACTAGCGGCGGCGGGGAGCTGTTTTTT. Its translation is CASSRTSGGGELFF. This chain uses TRBV11-3 with TRBJ2-2, with 10 nucleotides matching TRBD2. Per the germline V gene, CDR1 is SGHNT and CDR2 is YENEEA. V dropped 5 bases and J dropped 7; count of bases not matched to a gene: 4. CDR3 length: 14 amino acids.

This clone was detected a few times. This chain connects TRBV7-2 to TRBJ1-5; D is ambiguous. Trimming took off 5 bases at V and 7 bases at J, with 12 bases between the two ends. Germline-derived CDR1 and CDR2 are SGHTA and FQGNSA. The CDR3 totals 13 residues. The CDR3 DNA sequence: TGTGCCAGCAGCGCCACCACCAACCAGCCCCAGCATTTT. Its protein product is CASSATTNQPQHF. Supplemented by reference TRBV7-2 and TRBJ1-5, the full variable domain reads GAGVSQSPSNKVTEKGKDVELRCDPISGHTALYWYRQSLGQGLEFLIYFQGNSAPDKSGLPSDRFSAERTGGSVSTLTIQRTQQEDSAVYLCASSATTNQPQHFGDGTRLSIL.

The CDR3 nucleotides read TGTGCCAGTAGTATAGACGGAGCGGGACCCTACAATGAGCAGTTCTTC. This encodes CASSIDGAGPYNEQFF. This rearrangement joins TRBV19 to TRBJ2-1; 7 bases match TRBD2. The germline V gene has CDR1 LNHDA and CDR2 SQIVND (reference sequence). This CDR3 comprises 16 residues. V dropped 0 bases and J dropped 2; count of bases not matched to a gene: 4. The whole variable domain, filled in from reference TRBV19 and TRBJ2-1, reads DGGITQSPKYLFRKEGQNVTLSCEQNLNHDAMYWYRQDPGQGLRLIYYSQIVNDFQKGDIAEGYSVSREKKESFPLTVTSAQKNPTAFYLCASSIDGAGPYNEQFFGPGTRLTVL.

This rearrangement joins TRBV6-8 to TRBJ1-1; 11 bases are a match to TRBD1. There are 17 residues in the CDR3. Germline-derived CDR1 and CDR2 are MNHGY and SAAAGT. The V and J ends lost 1 base and 7 bases, in that order; junction bases with no gene match: 11. The chain's CDR3 is CASSYLAGTGGRGEAFF. CDR3 bases: TGTGCCAGCAGTTACTTAGCCGGGACAGGGGGGCGGGGTGAAGCTTTCTTT.

The chain is built from TRBV18 and TRBJ1-1; D not resolved. This CDR3 is 13 amino acids long. Trimming shortened V by 2 bases and J by 6 bases, and 10 bases separated the two germline ends. The germline V gene encodes CDR1 KGHSH and CDR2 LQKENI. CDR3 sequence reads: CASSPSPGSEAFF. The CDR3 DNA is TGTGCCAGCTCACCATCCCCGGGGTCTGAAGCTTTCTTT.